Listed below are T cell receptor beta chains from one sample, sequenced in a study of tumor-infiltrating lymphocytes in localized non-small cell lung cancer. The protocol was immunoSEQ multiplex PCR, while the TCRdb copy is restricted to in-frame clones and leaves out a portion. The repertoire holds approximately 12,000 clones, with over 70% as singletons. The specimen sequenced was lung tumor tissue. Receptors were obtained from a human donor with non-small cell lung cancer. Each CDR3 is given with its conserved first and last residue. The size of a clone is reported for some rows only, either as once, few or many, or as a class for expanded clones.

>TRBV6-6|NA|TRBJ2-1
CASTYWGTGAYNEQFF
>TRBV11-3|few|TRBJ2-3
CASSLGQPGTDTQYF
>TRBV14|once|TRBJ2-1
CASSQVDTRSPYNEQFF
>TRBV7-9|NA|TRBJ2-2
CASSLGMGHGELFF
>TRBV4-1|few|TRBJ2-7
CASSQHAGTESYEQYF
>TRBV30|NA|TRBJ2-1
CAWSMGNNEQFF
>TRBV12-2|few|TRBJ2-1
CASRLPNPVGAPNLKYNEQFF
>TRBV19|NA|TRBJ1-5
CASNTGRSNQPQHF
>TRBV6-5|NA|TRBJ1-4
CASRPDRRGEKLFF
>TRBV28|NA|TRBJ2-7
CASSLWTSGAYEQYF
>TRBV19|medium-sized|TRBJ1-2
CATKRRDMSAGYTF